Listed below are T cell receptor beta chains from one sample, sequenced in a study of blood T cell repertoires in COVID-19. TCRdb's table, derived via immunoSEQ multiplex PCR, lists solely in-frame clones and lacks some. The sample gives some 11,000 clones, roughly 91% of which show up once; 25% to 35% is in the top ten. The sample consisted of peripheral blood. All receptors derive from a woman aged 70 to 79 with active COVID-19. Both conserved end residues are part of each CDR3. The order of the fields is clone size, V gene, J gene, D gene, CDR3 protein, CDR3 DNA. D genes are given only for firm matches. The size field is filled for only some rows; it gives once, few, many or a size class.

-	TRBV30	TRBJ2-5	-	CAWNGGGETQYF	TGTGCCTGGAACGGCGGAGGAGAGACCCAGTACTTC
-	TRBV4-3	TRBJ2-6	-	CASSRDASGANVLTF	TGCGCCAGCAGCCGCGATGCCTCTGGGGCCAACGTCCTGACTTTC
-	TRBV19	TRBJ1-4	TRBD1	CASRPFGDRTEKLFF	TGTGCCAGTAGACCCTTTGGGGACAGGACGGAAAAACTGTTTTTT
-	TRBV3-1/TRBV3-2	TRBJ2-7	-	CASSQETGAAYEQYF	TGTGCCAGCAGCCAAGAGACAGGCGCGGCCTACGAGCAGTACTTC
-	TRBV11-2	TRBJ1-1	-	CASSLPQSNTEAFF	TGTGCCAGCAGCCTACCACAGTCCAACACTGAAGCTTTCTTT
-	TRBV11-2	TRBJ2-7	TRBD2	CASSLRTSGSEQYF	TGTGCCAGCAGCTTGAGGACTAGCGGGAGCGAGCAGTACTTC
-	TRBV6-5	TRBJ1-3	TRBD1	CASIGTAFSGNTIYF	TGTGCCAGCATTGGGACAGCTTTCTCTGGAAACACCATATATTTT
-	TRBV11-3	TRBJ2-7	TRBD2	CASSLAYPGTSGSPYEQYF	TGTGCCAGCAGCTTAGCTTACCCCGGGACTAGCGGGAGTCCCTACGAGCAGTACTTC
-	TRBV5-1	TRBJ2-5	-	CASSFPGQETQYF	TGCGCCAGCAGCTTTCCGGGCCAAGAGACCCAGTACTTC
few	TRBV19	TRBJ2-1	TRBD2	CASSSAGARYNEQFF	TGTGCCAGTAGTTCAGCGGGAGCCCGATACAATGAGCAGTTCTTC
-	TRBV7-9	TRBJ1-3	TRBD1	CASSLGQARSSGNTIYF	TGTGCCAGCAGCCTTGGACAGGCCCGATCCTCTGGAAACACCATATATTTT
-	TRBV7-2	TRBJ2-5	TRBD1	CASTFVGGRGETQYF	TGTGCCAGCACCTTTGTAGGGGGCCGAGGGGAGACCCAGTACTTC
-	TRBV18	TRBJ2-3	-	CASSDSTGGDTQYF	TGTGCCAGCTCAGACAGCACGGGCGGAGATACGCAGTATTTT
-	TRBV5-3	TRBJ1-2	TRBD1	CARSLGTPDRGLGEGFYGYTF	TGTGCCAGAAGCTTGGGGACTCCTGACAGGGGCCTGGGGGAAGGGTTCTATGGCTACACCTTC
-	TRBV6-5	TRBJ1-4	TRBD1	CASSLRTGSGEKLFF	TGTGCCAGCAGTTTACGGACAGGGTCAGGGGAAAAACTGTTTTTT
once	TRBV6-5	TRBJ2-7	-	CASSSQAEQYF	TGTGCCAGCAGTTCGCAGGCCGAGCAGTACTTC
-	TRBV18	TRBJ2-2	-	CASSPEWNTGELFF	TGTGCCAGCTCACCGGAGTGGAACACCGGGGAGCTGTTTTTT
-	TRBV18	TRBJ1-3	TRBD1	CASSPPTGERGNTIYF	TGTGCCAGCTCACCACCGACAGGGGAAAGAGGAAACACCATATATTTT
-	TRBV6-6	TRBJ2-1	-	CASSYSLNEQFF	TGTGCCAGCAGTTACTCCCTAAATGAGCAGTTCTTC
-	TRBV6-2/TRBV6-3	TRBJ2-1	TRBD2	CASSPREKYAGGAYNEQFF	TGTGCCAGCAGTCCCCGGGAGAAGTACGCGGGAGGGGCCTACAATGAGCAGTTCTTC
-	TRBV6-6	TRBJ2-7	TRBD2	CASTPYGGAGGLEQYF	TGTGCCAGCACCCCCTACGGGGGAGCGGGAGGTCTCGAGCAGTACTTC
-	TRBV9	TRBJ2-3	-	CASSLDSFTDTQYF	TGTGCCAGCAGCTTGGACTCGTTCACAGATACGCAGTATTTT
once	TRBV7-2	TRBJ1-5	-	CASSFRQDQPQHF	TGTGCCAGCAGCTTTCGACAGGATCAGCCCCAGCATTTT
-	TRBV12-3/TRBV12-4	TRBJ1-1	-	CASSFNSEAFF	TGTGCCAGCAGTTTTAATAGTGAAGCTTTCTTT
-	TRBV3-1/TRBV3-2	TRBJ2-2	TRBD1	CASSQVATGGELFF	TGTGCCAGCAGCCAAGTGGCGACAGGGGGGGAGCTGTTTTTT
-	TRBV7-9	TRBJ2-3	TRBD2	CASSLGGLAGGRADTQYF	TGTGCCAGCAGCTTAGGGGGACTAGCGGGAGGCCGAGCAGATACGCAGTATTTT
-	TRBV5-5	TRBJ1-6	-	CASSLAEGADYNSPLHF	TGTGCCAGCAGCTTGGCCGAAGGAGCCGACTATAATTCACCCCTCCACTTT
-	TRBV6-6	TRBJ2-3	-	CASSFSGQSTDTQYF	TGTGCCAGCAGTTTCTCGGGCCAAAGCACAGATACGCAGTATTTT
-	TRBV7-2	TRBJ1-5	-	CASSLVAGNLHQPQHF	TGTGCCAGCAGCTTAGTGGCAGGAAACCTCCATCAGCCCCAGCATTTT
-	TRBV4-3	TRBJ1-2	TRBD1	CASSQDFRSAGGYYGYTF	TGCGCCAGCAGCCAAGATTTTCGATCGGCAGGGGGGTACTATGGCTACACCTTC
-	TRBV6-5	TRBJ2-1	TRBD1	CASSRRQGLYNEQFF	TGTGCCAGCAGTCGGAGACAGGGGCTATACAATGAGCAGTTCTTC
-	TRBV6-5	TRBJ1-1	-	CASSYSTGMVTEAFF	TGTGCCAGCAGTTACTCCACAGGGATGGTCACTGAAGCTTTCTTT
-	TRBV6-2/TRBV6-3	TRBJ2-2	TRBD2	CASSYVLAGGPRTGELFF	TGTGCCAGCAGTTATGTACTGGCGGGAGGGCCACGCACCGGGGAGCTGTTTTTT
-	TRBV11-1	TRBJ1-1	TRBD1	CASSPPTGKNTEAFF	TGTGCCAGCAGCCCGCCGACAGGGAAGAACACTGAAGCTTTCTTT
-	TRBV4-3	TRBJ2-1	TRBD2	CASSQDLGTSGSNEQFF	TGCGCCAGCAGCCAAGATCTTGGGACTAGCGGGAGCAATGAGCAGTTCTTC
-	TRBV19	TRBJ1-5	TRBD1	CASSNRPGQGYQPQHF	TGTGCCAGTAGCAATCGACCGGGACAGGGCTATCAGCCCCAGCATTTT
-	TRBV21-1	TRBJ2-7	-	CASSSCLYWDRGSYEQYF	TGTGCCAGCAGCTCTTGTTTATATTGGGACAGGGGCTCCTACGAGCAGTACTTC
-	TRBV4-1	TRBJ2-3	-	CASSQDLAVGTDTQYF	TGCGCCAGCAGCCAAGATTTAGCGGTAGGCACAGATACGCAGTATTTT
once	TRBV11-2	TRBJ2-7	-	CASSLVAAYEQYF	TGTGCCAGCAGCTTAGTGGCAGCCTACGAGCAGTACTTC
-	TRBV28	TRBJ2-7	TRBD1	CASSLGQAVDEQYF	TGTGCCAGCAGTTTGGGACAGGCCGTAGACGAGCAGTACTTC
-	TRBV25-1	TRBJ2-1	-	CASSEAGTHNEQFF	TGTGCCAGCAGTGAAGCGGGGACTCACAATGAGCAGTTCTTC
-	TRBV5-4	TRBJ2-3	-	CASSLLGAGSPRDTQYF	TGTGCCAGCAGCTTGCTAGGGGCAGGTTCCCCGCGGGATACGCAGTATTTT
-	TRBV7-2	TRBJ2-7	-	CASSPQGGGYEQYF	TGTGCCAGCAGCCCCCAAGGAGGTGGCTACGAGCAGTACTTC
-	TRBV4-1	TRBJ2-7	-	CASSQLKPGMGGSYEQYF	TGCGCCAGCAGCCAGCTTAAACCGGGGATGGGGGGATCCTACGAGCAGTACTTC
-	TRBV30	TRBJ1-5	-	CAWSVMGLSNQPQHF	TGTGCCTGGAGTGTCATGGGACTGAGCAATCAGCCCCAGCATTTT
-	TRBV5-1	TRBJ2-2	-	CASSLDPGTYTGELFF	TGCGCCAGCAGCTTGGACCCTGGGACTTACACCGGGGAGCTGTTTTTT
-	TRBV7-3	TRBJ2-1	-	CASSFDVSGEQFF	TGTGCCAGCAGCTTCGATGTATCAGGGGAGCAGTTCTTC
-	TRBV6-5	TRBJ2-7	TRBD2	CASLTSPYEQYF	TGTGCCAGCCTGACTAGCCCCTACGAGCAGTACTTC
-	TRBV11-3	TRBJ1-2	TRBD1	CASSLGAGQPRGYTF	TGTGCCAGCAGCTTAGGCGCGGGACAGCCTCGGGGCTACACCTTC
-	TRBV7-2	TRBJ2-5	TRBD1	CASSLGTGQETQYF	TGTGCCAGCAGCTTAGGGACAGGCCAAGAGACCCAGTACTTC
-	TRBV29-1	TRBJ2-3	-	CSVDSADTQYF	TGCAGCGTTGATTCCGCAGATACGCAGTATTTT
-	TRBV28	TRBJ2-5	-	CASRSRGTQYF	TGTGCCAGCAGATCTCGGGGGACCCAGTACTTC
-	TRBV7-8	TRBJ2-7	-	CASSLWQYEQYF	TGTGCCAGCAGCTTATGGCAGTACGAGCAGTACTTC
-	TRBV7-3	TRBJ2-3	-	CASSLVPTSTDTQYF	TGTGCCAGCAGCTTAGTCCCGACTAGCACAGATACGCAGTATTTT
-	TRBV5-8	TRBJ2-5	-	CASSLDIAAAQWETQYF	TGTGCCAGCAGCTTGGATATAGCGGCAGCCCAGTGGGAGACCCAGTACTTC